The subject of this entry is one T cell receptor beta chain. What it binds is not known. Produced via immunoSEQ multiplex PCR; TCRdb's table is partial and in-frame only. The sample has tens of thousands of clones, 88% seen once. Between the trimmed V and J ends, which lost 3 bases and 7 bases, there was a span of 6 bases. The CDR3 extends over 11 amino acids. Germline loops: CDR1 SGHAT, CDR2 FQNNGV. This entry belongs to a study of chemoradiotherapy in HPV16-positive cancers. Study as a whole: Candidate HPV-specific T-cell clones and common TCR motifs came from functional assays in two HPV16-positive patients.

Repeated repertoire sampling spanned the course of chemoradiotherapy. General study findings and limits: During treatment, candidate HPV-specific clones and E7-related motifs expanded in tumor. For HPV16-positive patients, expanding HPV-responsive T cells associated with longer recurrence-free survival.

This receptor was taken from a human donor with HPV-associated anogenital cancer. V usage is TRBV11-2 and J usage is TRBJ1-1; D is unclear. This material consisted of blood, taken from a patient who underwent chemoradiotherapy. The CDR3 DNA sequence: TGTGCCAGCAGCTTCTCAGATGAAGCTTTCTTT. The encoded protein is CASSFSDEAFF. The full variable domain, rest sourced from reference TRBV11-2 and TRBJ1-1, is EAGVAQSPRYKIIEKRQSVAFWCNPISGHATLYWYQQILGQGPKLLIQFQNNGVVDDSQLPKDRFSAERLKGVDSTLKIQPAKLEDSAVYLCASSFSDEAFFGQGTRLTVV.